This entry is about one T cell receptor beta chain. The data were taken from a study of blood T cell repertoires in COVID-19. V was clipped by 5 bases and J by 2 bases; unmatched bases: 13. CDR1 and CDR2 from the germline V gene are SEHNR and FQNEAQ (reference sequence). The CDR3 is 19 amino acids. Generated by immunoSEQ multiplex PCR, the TCRdb table keeps only in-frame clones and is missing some. The sample lists some 170,000 clones; 80% to 90% were seen once. Material: peripheral blood. This rearrangement joins TRBV7-9 to TRBJ2-3, with TRBD2 matching over 13 bases. This TCR came from a woman older than 75 with acute or convalescent COVID-19. The CDR3 here is CASSGGLRLAGGSTDTQYF. In DNA, the CDR3 is TGTGCCAGCAGCGGAGGACTTAGACTAGCGGGGGGCTCCACAGATACGCAGTATTTT.